What follows describes a single T cell receptor (beta chain). Its antigen is as yet unknown. The data were taken from a study of cytomegalovirus exposure and HLA in healthy donors. Study results and limitations: A few of the chains that were CMV-associated were confirmed in vitro to be specific for CMV antigens. The dataset shows that most TCR sequences were rare, while some public TCRs occurred in many donors. Subsequent analysis revealed that first-cohort TCR clusters tended to co-occur in the 100 to 150 validation repertoires.

The assay was immunoSEQ multiplex PCR, and TCRdb's table has in-frame clones only and misses some. Of approximately 300,000 clones listed, 75% to 90% are singletons. Trimming left V 4 bases short and J 0 bases short, with 16 bases between. Looked up from germline, CDR1 is SGHDN and CDR2 is FVKESK. The CDR3 totals 18 residues. The chain carries TRBV14 and TRBJ2-6, with a possible D match to TRBD2 (5 bases). Material for sequencing was PBMCs. This TCR was recovered from a young woman in good health and CMV-seronegative. CDR3 loop: CASSPRGGLRSGANVLTF. The CDR3 nucleotides read TGTGCCAGCAGCCCCCGAGGCGGACTCCGCTCTGGGGCCAACGTCCTGACTTTC.